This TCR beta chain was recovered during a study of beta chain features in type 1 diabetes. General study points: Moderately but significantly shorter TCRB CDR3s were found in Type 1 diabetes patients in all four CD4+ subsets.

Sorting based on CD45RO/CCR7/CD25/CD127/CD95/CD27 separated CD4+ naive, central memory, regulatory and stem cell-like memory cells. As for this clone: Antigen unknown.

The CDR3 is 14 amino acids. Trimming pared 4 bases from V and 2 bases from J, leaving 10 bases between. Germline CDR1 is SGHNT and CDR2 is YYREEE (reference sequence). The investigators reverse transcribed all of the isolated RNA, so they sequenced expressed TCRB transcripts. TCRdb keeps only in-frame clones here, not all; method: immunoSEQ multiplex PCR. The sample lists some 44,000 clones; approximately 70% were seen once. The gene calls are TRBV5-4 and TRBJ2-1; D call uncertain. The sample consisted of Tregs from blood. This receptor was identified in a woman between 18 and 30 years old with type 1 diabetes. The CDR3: CASSTRSAYNEQFF. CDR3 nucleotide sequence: TGTGCCAGCAGCACCCGATCGGCCTACAATGAGCAGTTCTTC.